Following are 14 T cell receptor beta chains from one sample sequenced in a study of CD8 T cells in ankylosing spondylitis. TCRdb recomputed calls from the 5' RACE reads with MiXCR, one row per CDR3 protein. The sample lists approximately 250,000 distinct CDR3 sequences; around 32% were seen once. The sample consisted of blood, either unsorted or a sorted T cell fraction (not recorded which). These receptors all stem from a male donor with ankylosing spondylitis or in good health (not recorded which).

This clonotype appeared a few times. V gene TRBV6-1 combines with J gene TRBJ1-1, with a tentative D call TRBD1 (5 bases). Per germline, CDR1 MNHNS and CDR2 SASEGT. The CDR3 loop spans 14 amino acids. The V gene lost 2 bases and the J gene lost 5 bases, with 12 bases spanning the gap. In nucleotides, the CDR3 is TGTGCCAGCAGTGAAAGCCAGGGATGGACTGAAGCTTTCTTT. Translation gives CASSESQGWTEAFF.

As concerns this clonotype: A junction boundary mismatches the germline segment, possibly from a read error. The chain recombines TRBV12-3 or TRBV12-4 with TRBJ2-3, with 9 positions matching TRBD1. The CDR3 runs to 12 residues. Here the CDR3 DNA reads TGTGCCAGCAGCTCGGACAGGGGCGGTGGGAATTTT. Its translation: CASSSDRGGGNF.

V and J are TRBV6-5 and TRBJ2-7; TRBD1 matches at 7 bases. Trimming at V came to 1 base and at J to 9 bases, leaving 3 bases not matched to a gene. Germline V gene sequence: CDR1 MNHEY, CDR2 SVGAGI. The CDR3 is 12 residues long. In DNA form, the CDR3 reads TGTGCCAGCAGTTACTACGGGACAGTGCAGTACTTC. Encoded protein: CASSYYGTVQYF.

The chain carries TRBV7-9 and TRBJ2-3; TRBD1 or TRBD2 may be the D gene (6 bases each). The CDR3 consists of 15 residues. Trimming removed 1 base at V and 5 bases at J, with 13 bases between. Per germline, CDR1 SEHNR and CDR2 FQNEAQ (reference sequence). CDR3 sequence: CASSLVQGGKDTQYF. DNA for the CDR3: TGTGCCAGCAGCTTAGTTCAAGGGGGGAAAGATACGCAGTATTTT.

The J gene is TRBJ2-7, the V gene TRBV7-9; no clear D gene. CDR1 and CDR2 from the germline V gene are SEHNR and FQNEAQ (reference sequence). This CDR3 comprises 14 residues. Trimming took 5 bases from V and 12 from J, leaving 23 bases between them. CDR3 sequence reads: CASSPTFWLLPPYF. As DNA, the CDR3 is TGTGCCAGCAGCCCAACCTTCTGGCTACTTCCTCCGTACTTC.

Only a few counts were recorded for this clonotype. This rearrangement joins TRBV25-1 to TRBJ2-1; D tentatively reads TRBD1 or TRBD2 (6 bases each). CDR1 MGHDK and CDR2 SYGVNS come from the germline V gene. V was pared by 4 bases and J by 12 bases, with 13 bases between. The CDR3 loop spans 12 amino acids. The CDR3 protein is CASSVVEGVQFF. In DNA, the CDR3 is TGTGCCAGCAGTGTAGTGGAGGGGGTGCAGTTCTTC.

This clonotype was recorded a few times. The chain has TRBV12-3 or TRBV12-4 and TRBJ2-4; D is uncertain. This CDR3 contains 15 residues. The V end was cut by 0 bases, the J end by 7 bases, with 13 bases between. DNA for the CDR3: TGTGCCAGCAGTTTAGCGCTAAGGGTGAGGAACATTCAGTACTTC. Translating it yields CASSLALRVRNIQYF.

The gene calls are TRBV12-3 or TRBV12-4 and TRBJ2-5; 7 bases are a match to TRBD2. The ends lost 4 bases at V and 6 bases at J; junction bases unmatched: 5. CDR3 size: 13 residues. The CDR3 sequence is CASSSGLVQTQYF. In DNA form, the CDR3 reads TGTGCCAGCAGTTCAGGACTAGTGCAGACCCAGTACTTC.

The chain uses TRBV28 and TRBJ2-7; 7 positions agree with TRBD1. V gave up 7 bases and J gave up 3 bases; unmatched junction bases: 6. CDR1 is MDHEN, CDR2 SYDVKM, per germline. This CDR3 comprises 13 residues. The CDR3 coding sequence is TGTGCCAGCACCCGGGGACAGCACTACGAGCAGTACTTC. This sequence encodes CASTRGQHYEQYF.

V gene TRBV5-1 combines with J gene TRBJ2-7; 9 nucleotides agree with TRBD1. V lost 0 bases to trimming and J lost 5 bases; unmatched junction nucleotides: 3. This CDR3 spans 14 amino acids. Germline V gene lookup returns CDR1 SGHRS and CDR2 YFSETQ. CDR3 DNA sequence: TGCGCCAGCAGCTTGGGACAGGGGGGTCACGAGCAGTACTTC. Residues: CASSLGQGGHEQYF.

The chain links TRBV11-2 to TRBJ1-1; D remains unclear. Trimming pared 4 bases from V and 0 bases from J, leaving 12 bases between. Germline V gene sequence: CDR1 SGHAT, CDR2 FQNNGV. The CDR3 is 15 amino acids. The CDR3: CASSSRQTLNTEAFF. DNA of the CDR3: TGTGCCAGCAGCTCCAGGCAGACCCTGAACACTGAAGCTTTCTTT.

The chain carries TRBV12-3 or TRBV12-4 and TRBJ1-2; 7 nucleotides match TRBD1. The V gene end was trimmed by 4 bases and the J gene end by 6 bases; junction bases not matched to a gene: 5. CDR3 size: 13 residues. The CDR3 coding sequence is TGTGCCAGCAGTTCCCCTACAGGGGATGGCTACACCTTC. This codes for CASSSPTGDGYTF.

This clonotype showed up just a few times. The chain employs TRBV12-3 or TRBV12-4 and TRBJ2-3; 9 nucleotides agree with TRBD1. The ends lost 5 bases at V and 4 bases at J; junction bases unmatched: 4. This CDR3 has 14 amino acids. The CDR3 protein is CASSPGQGPDTQYF. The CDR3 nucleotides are TGTGCCAGCAGTCCGGGACAGGGTCCAGATACGCAGTATTTT.

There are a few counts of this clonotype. CDR3 residues: CASSSWQFNSPLHF. The CDR3 nucleotides are TGTGCCAGCAGTTCTTGGCAGTTTAATTCACCCCTCCACTTT. This chain uses TRBV6-5 with TRBJ1-6; D is unresolved. The germline V gene has CDR1 MNHEY and CDR2 SVGAGI. V was cut by 4 bases and J by 6 bases, with 10 bases left in between. This CDR3 has 14 residues.